The 29 T cell receptor beta chains listed next were all sequenced from one sample in a study of cytomegalovirus exposure and HLA in healthy donors. Profiled with immunoSEQ multiplex PCR; TCRdb holds only in-frame clones, not every one. The sample contains roughly 150,000 clones, about 90% of which appear only once. What was sequenced was PBMCs. These receptors were taken from a woman aged 25-40 years in good health and CMV-seronegative.

This sequence joins TRBV6-1 and TRBJ2-1; the D is unclear. Trimming removed 0 bases at V and 3 bases at J, with 3 bases between. This CDR3 comprises 13 residues. The germline gives CDR1 MNHNS, CDR2 SASEGT. The DNA for the CDR3 is TGTGCCAGCAGTGAAGCGTTCTACAATGAGCAGTTCTTC. Encoded protein: CASSEAFYNEQFF.

This sequence joins TRBV7-9 and TRBJ2-6; no clear D. Per germline, CDR1 SEHNR and CDR2 FQNEAQ (reference sequence). V lost 0 bases and J lost 3, with 0 bases in between. There are 13 residues in the CDR3. CDR3: CASSLAGANVLTF. The CDR3 DNA follows: TGTGCCAGCAGCTTAGCTGGGGCCAACGTCCTGACTTTC.

The chain joins TRBV15 to TRBJ1-2, with D perhaps TRBD1 (5 bases). Trimming took off 0 bases at V and 9 bases at J, with 11 bases between the two ends. The CDR3 consists of 13 residues. CDR1 and CDR2 (germline): LNHNV, YYDKDF (reference sequence). In nucleotides, the CDR3 is TGTGCCACCAGCAGAGAGGGGGATTGGAGCTACACCTTC. It specifies CATSREGDWSYTF.

The rearrangement joins TRBV6-1 to TRBJ1-2, with a tentative D call TRBD1 (5 bases). The CDR3 spans 14 residues. Deletions cut 2 bases from V and 4 bases from J, with 11 bases between. The germline V gene has CDR1 MNHNS and CDR2 SASEGT. The chain's CDR3 is CASSEPGGSYGYTF. The CDR3 DNA reads as TGTGCCAGCAGTGAACCCGGGGGGAGCTATGGCTACACCTTC.

The rearrangement joins TRBV10-2 to TRBJ1-5; D is possibly TRBD1 (5 bases). The CDR3 consists of 13 residues. Germline assignment: CDR1 WSHSY and CDR2 SAAADI. Trimming left V 5 bases short and J 3 bases short, with 8 bases between. The chain's CDR3 is CASSRQINQPQHF. The DNA for the CDR3 is TGCGCCAGCAGTCGACAGATCAATCAGCCCCAGCATTTT.

Written as DNA, the CDR3 is TGTGCCAGCAGTGAAGGTACGGTCTACGAGCAGTACTTC. This encodes CASSEGTVYEQYF. The V gene is TRBV6-1, the J gene TRBJ2-7, with no clear D. In germline, CDR1 is MNHNS, CDR2 SASEGT. V lost 1 base, J lost 3 bases, and 7 bases lay in between. The CDR3 has 13 amino acids.

The chain recombines TRBV10-3 with TRBJ1-5; unclear D gene. Trimming removed 8 bases from V and 1 base from J, with 12 bases in between. CDR3 length: 14 amino acids. Germline loops: CDR1 ENHRY, CDR2 SYGVKD. The CDR3 DNA reads TGTGCCATCGCCTCGGAGCAGAGCAATCAGCCCCAGCATTTT. As protein: CAIASEQSNQPQHF.

V and J are TRBV7-3 and TRBJ2-2; D call uncertain. The germline V and J ends were trimmed by 2 bases and 8 bases, with 12 bases remaining between them. Per germline, CDR1 SGHTA and CDR2 FQGTGA. The CDR3 has 14 amino acids. CDR3: CASSLEGLGGELFF. The CDR3 DNA follows: TGTGCCAGCAGCTTAGAAGGATTGGGAGGGGAGCTGTTTTTT. The full variable domain, with the rest looked up from reference TRBV7-3 and TRBJ2-2, is GAGVSQTPSNKVTEKGKYVELRCDPISGHTALYWYRQSLGQGPEFLIYFQGTGAADDSGLPNDRFFAVRPEGSVSTLKIQRTERGDSAVYLCASSLEGLGGELFFGEGSRLTVL.

The V gene is TRBV6-5, the J gene TRBJ2-7; D gene uncertain. Trimming left V 7 bases short and J 0 bases short, with 10 bases between. The germline gives CDR1 MNHEY, CDR2 SVGAGI. The CDR3 extends over 13 amino acids. CDR3 residues: CASNGRRSYEQYF. CDR3 DNA sequence: TGTGCCAGCAACGGACGGCGCTCCTACGAGCAGTACTTC.

The rearrangement joins TRBV5-1 to TRBJ2-5, with TRBD2 matching over 8 bases. The germline gives CDR1 SGHRS, CDR2 YFSETQ. This CDR3 contains 16 residues. V lost 5 bases, J lost 0 bases, and 9 bases stayed unmatched. The CDR3 region has the DNA TGCGCCAGCAGGTTCGGGCGGGAGGACTACCAAGAGACCCAGTACTTC. This translates into CASRFGREDYQETQYF.

The CDR3 DNA is TGTGCCAGCAGGAGACAGGCTATTTCTGGAAACACCATATATTTT. Translated: CASRRQAISGNTIYF. The chain employs TRBV6-6 and TRBJ1-3, with D tentatively TRBD1 (6 bases). CDR1 MNHNY and CDR2 SVGAGI come from the germline V gene (reference sequence). The CDR3 loop spans 15 amino acids. V was pared by 6 bases and J by 1 base, with 13 bases between.

The chain combines TRBV7-9 with TRBJ2-4, with 7 positions matching TRBD2. Per germline, CDR1 SEHNR and CDR2 FQNEAQ (reference sequence). With 5 bases clipped from V and 5 bases from J, the junction kept 15 bases outside the gene matches. The CDR3 covers 17 residues. The CDR3, as DNA: TGTGCCAGCAGCACCCCGGGACTCCGGGCGGGAGAAAACATTCAGTACTTC. This sequence encodes CASSTPGLRAGENIQYF.

The chain has TRBV30 and TRBJ2-3, with 11 bases matching TRBD2. The trim removed 2 bases at V and 15 bases at J, leaving 4 bases unmatched. Germline assignment: CDR1 GTSNPN and CDR2 SVGIG (reference sequence). This CDR3 spans 11 amino acids. CDR3 amino acids: CAWSSTSGNYF. The CDR3 DNA reads TGTGCCTGGAGTTCGACTAGCGGGAATTATTTT.

Here the CDR3 reads CASSRGGQPQHF. CDR3 coding DNA: TGTGCCAGCAGTCGGGGCGGACAGCCCCAGCATTTT. This rearrangement joins TRBV27 to TRBJ1-5; D is perhaps TRBD1 (5 bases). CDR1 and CDR2 from the germline V gene are MNHEY and SMNVEV (reference sequence). The V gene lost 5 bases and the J gene lost 7 bases, with 9 bases spanning the gap. The CDR3 runs 12 residues.

This sequence joins TRBV11-2 and TRBJ2-7; TRBD2 agrees at 7 bases. With V trimmed by 1 base and J by 6 bases, 3 bases remained unmatched. Looked up from germline, CDR1 is SGHAT and CDR2 is FQNNGV. The CDR3 has 13 residues. CDR3 bases: TGTGCCAGCAGCTTAGGCGGGGGACGCGAGCAGTACTTC. Protein sequence: CASSLGGGREQYF.

V and J are TRBV13 and TRBJ2-7; 8 nucleotides match TRBD2. CDR3 length: 17 residues. After removal of 5 bases from V and 0 bases from J, the junction contained 12 bases not matched to a gene. Germline values: CDR1 PRHDT, CDR2 FYEKMQ (reference sequence). CDR3 loop: CASSRTAAREASYEQYF. The CDR3 DNA reads TGTGCCAGCAGCAGGACGGCCGCGCGGGAGGCCTCCTACGAGCAGTACTTC.

V is TRBV5-1 and J is TRBJ1-2; no firm D call. V was cut by 0 bases and J by 2 bases, with 14 bases left in between. This CDR3 region has 16 residues. From germline, CDR1 is SGHRS and CDR2 YFSETQ. CDR3 protein: CASSLVTRGWNYGYTF. CDR3 DNA sequence: TGCGCCAGCAGCTTGGTGACCAGAGGATGGAACTATGGCTACACCTTC.

The J gene is TRBJ2-4, the V gene TRBV28, with no clear D. Deletions cut 3 bases from V and 4 bases from J, with 10 bases between. CDR1 and CDR2 from the germline V gene are MDHEN and SYDVKM. This CDR3 region has 14 residues. CDR3 sequence reads: CASSFSHLKNIQYF. The DNA of the CDR3 is TGTGCCAGCAGTTTCTCACACCTAAAAAACATTCAGTACTTC. The whole variable domain, filled in from reference TRBV28 and TRBJ2-4, reads DVKVTQSSRYLVKRTGEKVFLECVQDMDHENMFWYRQDPGLGLRLIYFSYDVKMKEKGDIPEGYSVSREKKERFSLILESASTNQTSMYLCASSFSHLKNIQYFGAGTRLSVL.

This clone has more than one count but fewer than ten. The chain couples TRBV5-4 to TRBJ1-2, with D unresolved. CDR3 length equals 13 residues. The V gene lost 0 bases and the J gene lost 4 bases, with 7 bases spanning the gap. Germline CDR1 is SGHNT and CDR2 is YYREEE (reference sequence). CDR3 loop: CASSLGTGYGYTF. The CDR3 DNA is TGTGCCAGCAGCTTGGGGACGGGCTATGGCTACACCTTC.

The rearrangement joins TRBV5-1 to TRBJ2-7; D uncertain. The V gene's germline CDR1 is SGHRS and CDR2 YFSETQ. Trimming took off 0 bases at V and 2 bases at J, with 12 bases between the two ends. The CDR3 covers 15 residues. The chain's CDR3 is CASSLEGLLPYEQYF. CDR3 nucleotides: TGCGCCAGCAGCTTGGAGGGCCTATTACCCTACGAGCAGTACTTC. Full variable domain (missing parts from reference TRBV5-1 and TRBJ2-7): KAGVTQTPRYLIKTRGQQVTLSCSPISGHRSVSWYQQTPGQGLQFLFEYFSETQRNKGNFPGRFSGRQFSNSRSEMNVSTLELGDSALYLCASSLEGLLPYEQYFGPGTRLTVT.

This sequence joins TRBV2 and TRBJ1-4; 7 nucleotides match TRBD1. Per the germline V gene, CDR1 is SNHLY and CDR2 is FYNNEI. The junction had 8 bases not matched to a gene; V was cut back by 6 bases and J by 7 bases. This CDR3 region has 14 residues. Written as DNA, the CDR3 is TGTGCCAGCAGGAGGAGGGGGCCTGGTGAAAAACTGTTTTTT. Its protein product is CASRRRGPGEKLFF. The entire variable domain, with the rest obtained from reference TRBV2 and TRBJ1-4, is as follows: EPEVTQTPSHQVTQMGQEVILRCVPISNHLYFYWYRQILGQKVEFLVSFYNNEISEKSEIFDDQFSVERPDGSNFTLKIRSTKLEDSAMYFCASRRRGPGEKLFFGSGTQLSVL.

The V call is TRBV6-6, the J call TRBJ1-1; possibly TRBD1 for D (6 bases). The germline V and J ends were trimmed by 7 bases and 3 bases, with 18 bases remaining between them. Germline assignment: CDR1 MNHNY and CDR2 SVGAGI (reference sequence). The CDR3 length is 15 residues. CDR3 amino acids: CASTDRRGRDTEAFF. The CDR3 DNA reads TGTGCCAGCACCGACAGGAGGGGACGAGACACTGAAGCTTTCTTT.

J is TRBJ2-7 and V is TRBV20-1, with 7 nucleotides matching TRBD2. V gave up 6 bases and J gave up 2 bases; unmatched junction bases: 1. Germline V gene sequence: CDR1 DFQATT, CDR2 SNEGSKA (reference sequence). The CDR3 loop spans 11 amino acids. CDR3 in amino acids: CSAGRAYEQYF. The DNA of the CDR3 is TGCAGTGCGGGGAGGGCCTACGAGCAGTACTTC.

The V and J genes are TRBV5-4 and TRBJ2-5; perhaps TRBD2 as D (6 bases). CDR3 length equals 13 residues. From germline, CDR1 is SGHNT and CDR2 YYREEE (reference sequence). Between the trimmed V and J ends, which lost 3 bases and 7 bases, there was a span of 13 bases. CDR3 nucleotide sequence: TGTGCCAGCAGCTGGGACTCGGAGGGGACCCAGTACTTC. This codes for CASSWDSEGTQYF.

This chain uses TRBV5-6 with TRBJ1-3, with D possibly matching TRBD1 (5 bases). From germline, CDR1 is SGHDT and CDR2 YYEEEE. The CDR3 is 14 amino acids. Trimming removed 0 bases at V and 9 bases at J, with 13 bases between. The CDR3 DNA follows: TGTGCCAGCAGCTTGGGACAGTCGTTGGGCACCATATATTTT. It is translated as CASSLGQSLGTIYF.

This chain links TRBV5-1 with TRBJ1-1, with D possibly matching TRBD1 (6 bases). Germline values: CDR1 SGHRS, CDR2 YFSETQ. V was trimmed by 2 bases and J by 1 base, leaving 12 bases between them. The CDR3 runs to 15 residues. The CDR3 region has the DNA TGCGCCAGCAGCTTTTTGGGGGGCGCGAACACTGAAGCTTTCTTT. Translated: CASSFLGGANTEAFF.

V is TRBV7-9 and J is TRBJ1-5, with D uncertain. V was pared by 2 bases and J by 1 base, with 3 bases between. The length of the CDR3 is 13 residues. Germline V CDR1 and CDR2: SEHNR, FQNEAQ (reference sequence). CDR3: CASSLLSNQPQHF. The CDR3 DNA reads TGTGCCAGCAGCTTATTAAGCAATCAGCCCCAGCATTTT. The full variable domain, in which reference TRBV7-9 and TRBJ1-5 provide the parts outside the CDR3, is DTGVSQNPRHKITKRGQNVTFRCDPISEHNRLYWYRQTLGQGPEFLTYFQNEAQLEKSRLLSDRFSAERPKGSFSTLEIQRTEQGDSAMYLCASSLLSNQPQHFGDGTRLSIL.

The chain joins TRBV7-3 to TRBJ2-1; 10 bases match TRBD2. Germline V lookup: CDR1 SGHTA, CDR2 FQGTGA. Losses at the gene ends were 4 bases for V and 7 bases for J; bases not matched to a gene: 1. There are 13 residues in the CDR3. The CDR3 protein is CASSSGLANEQFF. The CDR3 bases are TGTGCCAGCAGCTCGGGACTAGCGAATGAGCAGTTCTTC.

The J gene is TRBJ1-1, the V gene TRBV7-2, with TRBD1 matching 7 bases. The germline CDR1 and CDR2 sequences are SGHTA and FQGNSA. V shed 1 base, J shed 3 bases, and the junction held 5 bases outside the gene matches. The CDR3 contains 15 residues. CDR3 residues: CASSLVTGEYTEAFF. The DNA for the CDR3 is TGTGCCAGCAGCTTAGTTACAGGGGAGTACACTGAAGCTTTCTTT.